Included here is one T cell receptor (beta chain) sequence, with context. The sample comes from a study of blood T cell repertoires in COVID-19. Sequencing was performed with immunoSEQ multiplex PCR; in TCRdb, only in-frame clones are kept and a portion is missing. The sample lists roughly 110,000 clones; more than 70% were seen once. This CDR3 is built from 13 residues. Germline CDR1 reads SGHRS; CDR2 reads YFSETQ. V shed 4 bases and J 8 bases; nucleotides not matched to a gene: 7. The rearrangement uses TRBV5-1 and TRBJ1-2, with 8 nucleotides matching TRBD1. The sequence was obtained from a man between 70 and 80 years old with acute or convalescent COVID-19. Sequencing was performed on peripheral blood. The CDR3 region is CASSPGQERGYTF. For the CDR3, the DNA is TGCGCCAGCAGCCCGGGACAGGAACGGGGCTACACCTTC.